These T cell receptor beta chains were read from a single sample in a study of cytomegalovirus exposure and HLA in healthy donors. Clones were read by immunoSEQ multiplex PCR, and TCRdb kept only the in-frame ones, dropping some. The profile covers about 150,000 clones, with less than 10% appearing a single time and approximately 2% taken by the ten largest. The sequencing input was PBMCs. The origin of the receptors is a male donor in good health and CMV-seronegative. Both conserved end residues are part of each CDR3. The D gene is left open where the match is weak. Expanded clones get a size class; other rows say once, few or many, or leave the size out.

TRBJ1-2 | few | TRBV29-1 | TRBD1 | CSVIRDRREPNYGYTF | TGCAGCGTTATCCGGGACAGGCGAGAACCTAACTATGGCTACACCTTC
TRBJ1-1 | few | TRBV27 | . | CASSLNLANTEAFF | TGTGCCAGCAGTTTAAACTTAGCGAACACTGAAGCTTTCTTT
TRBJ2-1 | . | TRBV5-4 | . | CASSFPPSPNEQFF | TGTGCCAGCAGCTTCCCACCCAGTCCGAATGAGCAGTTCTTC
TRBJ1-1 | few | TRBV5-1 | TRBD1 | CASSLIRGRVTTEAFF | TGCGCCAGCAGCTTGATCAGGGGGCGGGTGACCACTGAAGCTTTCTTT
TRBJ1-2 | . | TRBV7-9 | . | CASSLWGRGDYGYTF | TGTGCCAGCAGCTTATGGGGCAGGGGTGACTATGGCTACACCTTC
TRBJ2-7 | . | TRBV11-2 | . | CASSPPAGRGKGREQYF | TGTGCCAGCAGCCCCCCCGCGGGGAGAGGAAAGGGTCGAGAGCAGTACTTC
TRBJ2-6 | . | TRBV28 | TRBD2 | CASSGGEVSGANVLTF | TGTGCCAGCAGTGGGGGGGAGGTCTCTGGGGCCAACGTCCTGACTTTC
TRBJ1-5 | few | TRBV2 | . | CASSEPRQGNQPQHF | TGTGCCAGCAGTGAGCCCCGGCAGGGCAATCAGCCCCAGCATTTT
TRBJ2-1 | . | TRBV10-3 | TRBD1 | CAISDPSTGTGYNEQFF | TGTGCCATCAGTGACCCCTCGACCGGGACAGGGTACAATGAGCAGTTCTTC
TRBJ1-2 | few | TRBV6-5 | TRBD1 | CASSYYRQGVDGYTF | TGTGCCAGCAGTTACTACCGACAGGGAGTGGATGGCTACACCTTC
TRBJ1-6 | . | TRBV5-6 | TRBD1 | CASSLARDRNSPLHF | TGTGCCAGCAGCTTGGCTCGGGACAGGAATTCACCCCTCCACTTT
TRBJ2-7 | few | TRBV10-3 | TRBD2 | CAISGWTSGRSYEQYF | TGTGCCATCAGTGGATGGACTAGCGGGAGGTCCTACGAGCAGTACTTC
TRBJ2-3 | . | TRBV7-8 | TRBD1 | CASSPSTGINTDTQYF | TGTGCCAGCAGCCCGTCGACAGGGATAAACACAGATACGCAGTATTTT
TRBJ1-5 | . | TRBV4-3 | . | CASSQGFMGGRISNQPQHF | TGCGCCAGCAGCCAAGGGTTCATGGGAGGGAGAATTAGCAATCAGCCCCAGCATTTT
TRBJ1-2 | few | TRBV2 | . | CASSLYYGYTF | TGTGCCAGCAGCCTCTACTATGGCTACACCTTC